This T cell receptor (beta chain) was sequenced during a study of cytomegalovirus exposure and HLA in healthy donors. Comment on this clone: Its specificity is unknown.

PCR was performed using 60 Vbeta and 13 Jbeta primers. The repertoire was sequenced with immunoSEQ multiplex PCR; TCRdb's copy has only in-frame clones and lacks some. The sample carries about 150,000 clones, about 75% recorded once. Donors showed nominal health when sampled, although they likely had unrecorded immune exposures. Broader study findings: Across donors, sequencing depth was assumed by presence/absence analyses to be roughly uniform. Overall, 164 TCR beta chains were annotated as cytomegalovirus-associated. The authors later found TCR association rates varying by HLA locus, with DRB1 most and HLA-C fewest.

CDR3 length equals 15 residues. Germline V CDR1 and CDR2: LNHDA, SQIVND (reference sequence). V lost 7 bases, J lost 0 bases, and 10 bases lay in between. Material: PBMCs. This TCR was recovered from a young man in good health and CMV-seropositive. The chain combines TRBV19 with TRBJ2-6; D unresolved. The CDR3 coding sequence is TGTGCCAGTAATCACAGAAGCTCTGGGGCCAACGTCCTGACTTTC. Amino acid sequence: CASNHRSSGANVLTF.